Following are 5 T cell receptor beta chains from one sample sequenced in a study of T cell repertoires in cytomegalovirus infection (dated by TCRdb to between 2018 and 2021). In light of the paper, this sample's treatment or condition label describes: in vitro stimulation with specific CMV peptide epitopes to enrich CMV-specific T cells. No antigens are known for them. The data were produced on an Illumina HiSeq 1500. TCRdb reprocessing: public reads trimmed at Q25 with fastp, clones called with MiXCR, in-frame beta chains kept. Rows merge per CDR3 protein into single entries with the most common DNA and genes. The sample table contains approximately 1,000,000 distinct CDR3 sequences; only one count was recorded for 25% to 40% of them. Around an eighth of the sample is in the top ten clones. Sequenced material: cultured CD8+ T cells from PBMCs, taken from culture after CMV antigen stimulation. All receptors come from a human donor in good health (CMV status not recorded). Some clones in this sample may be carry-over from other donors' samples.

The table lists this clonotype with a few counts. The V gene is TRBV20-1, the J gene TRBJ2-5; TRBD1 might be the D (6 bases). V shed 3 bases and J shed 3 bases, with 11 bases lying between them. The germline gives CDR1 DFQATT, CDR2 SNEGSKA (reference sequence). This CDR3 has 13 residues. This CDR3 reads CSASLGAEETQYF. The CDR3 region has the DNA TGCAGTGCTAGTTTGGGGGCGGAAGAGACCCAGTACTTC.

A few counts support this clonotype. This rearrangement joins TRBV6-1 to TRBJ2-7; D is possibly TRBD1 (5 bases). There are 14 residues in the CDR3. V lost 5 bases, J lost 3 bases, and 14 bases lay in between. Germline V gives CDR1 MNHNS, CDR2 SASEGT. CDR3 DNA sequence: TGTGCCAGCAGTAAACAGGTGCCAGGCTACGAGCAGTACTTC. Residues: CASSKQVPGYEQYF.

The count of this clonotype is one. The chain carries TRBV28 and TRBJ1-1, with no clear D. Per germline, CDR1 MDHEN and CDR2 SYDVKM. Trimming removed 4 bases at V and 12 bases at J, with 9 bases between. There are 10 residues in the CDR3. The CDR3 nucleotides read TGTGCCAGCAGTTCTCTCGCCCCTTTCTTT. It specifies CASSSLAPFF. The variable domain in full, completed from reference TRBV28 and TRBJ1-1, reads DVKVTQSSRYLVKRTGEKVFLECVQDMDHENMFWYRQDPGLGLRLIYFSYDVKMKEKGDIPEGYSVSREKKERFSLILESASTNQTSMYLCASSSLAPFFGQGTRLTVV.

The rearrangement uses TRBV6-5 and TRBJ1-3; no firm D call. The CDR3 contains 15 residues. V dropped 0 bases and J dropped 2 bases, with 8 bases sitting between them. Germline values: CDR1 MNHEY, CDR2 SVGAGI. The CDR3 DNA reads as TGTGCCAGCAGTTACTCGAAATACGCTGGAAACACCATATATTTT. This sequence encodes CASSYSKYAGNTIYF.

This clonotype showed up just a few times. This sequence joins TRBV10-3 and TRBJ1-3, with D maybe TRBD1 (6 bases). The V end was cut by 8 bases, the J end by 0 bases, with 26 bases between. CDR1 and CDR2 from the germline V gene are ENHRY and SYGVKD. The CDR3 is 19 residues long. The DNA of the CDR3 is TGTGCCATCTTACAGGGACACCTCACTGGAGGGGTCTCTGGAAACACCATATATTTT. Amino acids: CAILQGHLTGGVSGNTIYF.